This T cell receptor (beta chain) came from a study of radiation and T cells in renal cell carcinoma (TCRdb year 2020). Some background on the complete study: TCR beta sequencing covered 50 or so samples in total, comprising around 25 tumors and roughly 27 peripheral blood samples. Across all 50 or so samples, 4,016,671 unique CDR3 nucleotide sequences, encoding 2,658,974 unique CDR3 amino acid sequences, were identified. The last blood draw occurred 4 weeks after radiation, at the same time as nephrectomy. Broader findings and caveats from the paper: Because no pretreatment tumor biopsies were available, whether clonotypes were present in the tumor at baseline could not be determined. Effects of radiation dose or scheduling on the TCR repertoire could not be addressed with the single-armed trial design. An increase in top tumor clonotypes in blood was observed from baseline to 2 weeks post-radiation, followed by contraction by 4 weeks, which was taken to suggest transient expansion of tumor-resident clones. Dynamics of the blood repertoire were not tracked past 4 weeks after treatment.

Reading the label with the study, this specimen's time point is: blood 4 weeks post-SBRT, at nephrectomy. The treatment or condition tag for this specimen amounts to: 15 Gy SBRT to primary tumor, nephrectomy 4 weeks later. Samples were obtained from a clinical trial, in which 15 Gy stereotactic body radiation therapy was delivered to primary renal cell carcinomas and nephrectomy was performed 4 weeks later. To follow tumor-enriched clonotypes, serial peripheral blood was collected from radiation-treated patients at baseline and at 2 weeks and 4 weeks after SBRT. All patients had renal cell carcinoma with clear cell pathology. Genomic DNA for TCR sequencing was prepared using the QIAamp DNA Blood Mini Kit (Qiagen). The analyses included only samples that passed all quality control checks. Concerning this clone itself: The target of this receptor is not known. Per-base qualities were not stored, and no clone one base away is much larger.

Following the manufacturer's recommendations, the immunoSEQ kit was used to generate TCR beta libraries from genomic DNA. For library preparation, a first multiplex PCR was performed with proprietary primers, followed by a second PCR in which unique barcodes were added, and bead cleanups were performed after each round. Each sample batch included a kit-provided positive control reaction and a negative control reaction. The final libraries were assessed on an Agilent 4200 TapeStation D1000 ScreenTape, pooled by volume, and quantified by qPCR. An Illumina NextSeq500 fitted with a MidOutput 150-cycle cartridge performed the sequencing, running 156 Read1 cycles and 15 Index1 cycles with the kit's custom primers. The pooled library was loaded at 0.9 to 1 pM, with a roughly 18% PhiX control spiked in. On the study's bioinformatics: Vendor-processed data were analyzed in R, with a clonotype defined as all T cells sharing the same CDR3 nucleotide sequence. For clone abundance analyses, frequencies were normalized to the 10,000 most abundant clones in each sample. Public T cell clones, which averaged fewer than five per sample, were removed prior to analysis. A difference in abundance of at least 32-fold between compartments was used to define tumor-enriched and baseline blood-enriched clonotypes. Clonotypes expanded or contracted between blood time points were identified with a beta-binomial differential abundance model. The Baroni-Urbani and Buser coefficient was used to measure tumor-blood repertoire similarity, and groups were compared with two-tailed Wilcoxon tests in R. TCRdb took this table from immuneACCESS and kept in-frame rearrangements with V and J called. Such tables lack part of the clones; where checked against another copy, unresolved V genes explain under half of the gap, and the rest is unexplained. V and J calls and clone size are given by that table; D and trimming were obtained from the DNA. This sample gives under 200,000 clones in total; around 89% of them show up just once. The top ten clones comprise roughly 12% of the sample.

From its cysteine to its phenylalanine, the CDR3 spans 15 amino acids. Only the CDR3 part of the read is kept: 45 bases, read in frame from the first base. CDR1 is given as SGHNT and CDR2 as YYREEE, both from the germline V gene (reference sequence). V is trimmed back by 1 base and J by 3 bases, and the junction contains 5 bases that no gene match accounts for. The input for sequencing was blood, taken from a patient whose treatment included radiotherapy and nephrectomy. This clonotype was obtained from a woman aged 45-65 years with renal cell carcinoma. The chain is encoded by TRBV5-4 joined to TRBJ2-7; 9 central bases correspond to TRBD1. The CDR3 protein is CASSLSGQGYYEQYF. DNA sequence: TGTGCCAGCAGCTTGTCGGGACAGGGATACTACGAGCAGTACTTC.